This T cell receptor (beta chain) emerged from a study of CD8+ T cells in alopecia areata. Study-level results: Scalp sequencing also captures normal skin's resident alphabeta T cells. Affected lesional scalp, above all in alopecia totalis/universalis, was more clonal than normal scalp.

This clone has a single count. Its antigen is undetermined. Other DNA sequences in this specimen translate into the identical CDR3. Isolated RNA was reverse transcribed into cDNA used as the sequencing template. The repertoire was sequenced with immunoSEQ multiplex PCR; TCRdb's copy has only in-frame clones and lacks some. The table lists about 190,000 clones, roughly 61% of them singletons. Treatment of the sample: oral pan-JAK inhibitor, 5-10 mg twice daily. The CDR3 loop spans 11 amino acids. Trimming cost V 6 bases and J 3 bases; bases outside gene matches: 1. CDR1 is DFQATT and CDR2 is SNEGSKA in the germline V gene (reference sequence).

Sequencing used CD8+ T cells sorted from blood, obtained at week 24, from a patient treated with tofacitinib. The receptor's source is a human donor with alopecia areata. The J gene is TRBJ2-7, the V gene TRBV20-1, with 8 bases aligning to TRBD1. CDR3 bases: TGCAGTGCCACAGGGGGCTACGAGCAGTACTTC. Its translation is CSATGGYEQYF.